This T cell receptor beta chain derives from a study of cytomegalovirus exposure and HLA in healthy donors. This CDR3 is 18 amino acids long. Germline values: CDR1 MRHNA, CDR2 SNTAGT. The V and J ends lost 0 bases and 3 bases, in that order; junction bases with no gene match: 12. 60 Vbeta and 13 Jbeta primers were used in PCR. Generated by immunoSEQ multiplex PCR, the TCRdb table keeps only in-frame clones and is missing some. The sample shows roughly 150,000 clones, approximately 82% of them seen only once. The source is a male donor in good health and CMV-seronegative. Material: PBMCs. This chain joins TRBV6-4 and TRBJ2-7; 9 positions agree with TRBD1. CDR3 nucleotide sequence: TGTGCCAGCAGTGACTCCGGGACAGGGCGCCTCCAAAACTACGAGCAGTACTTC. This gives the protein CASSDSGTGRLQNYEQYF.